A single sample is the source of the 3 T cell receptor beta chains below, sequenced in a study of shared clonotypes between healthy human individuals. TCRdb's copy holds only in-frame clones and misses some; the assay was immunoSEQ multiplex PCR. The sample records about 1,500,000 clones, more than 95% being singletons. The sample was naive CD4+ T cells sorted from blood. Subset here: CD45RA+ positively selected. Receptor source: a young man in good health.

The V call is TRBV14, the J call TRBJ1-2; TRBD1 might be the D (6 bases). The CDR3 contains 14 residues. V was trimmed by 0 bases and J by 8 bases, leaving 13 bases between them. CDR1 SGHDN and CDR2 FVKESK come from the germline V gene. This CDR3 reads CASSQEVWGAGYTF. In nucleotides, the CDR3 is TGTGCCAGCAGCCAAGAGGTTTGGGGGGCCGGCTACACCTTC.

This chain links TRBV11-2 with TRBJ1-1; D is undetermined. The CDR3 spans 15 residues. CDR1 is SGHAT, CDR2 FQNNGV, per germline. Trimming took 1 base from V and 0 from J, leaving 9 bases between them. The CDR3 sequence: CASSLGLVMNTEAFF. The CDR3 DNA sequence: TGTGCCAGCAGCTTAGGTTTGGTCATGAACACTGAAGCTTTCTTT.

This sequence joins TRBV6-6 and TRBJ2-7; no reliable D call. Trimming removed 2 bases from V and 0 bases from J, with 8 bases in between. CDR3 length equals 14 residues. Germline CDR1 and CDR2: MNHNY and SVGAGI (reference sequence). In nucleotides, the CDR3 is TGTGCCAGCAGTTACGAGAGCTACTCCTACGAGCAGTACTTC. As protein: CASSYESYSYEQYF.